Listed below are T cell receptor beta chains from one sample, sequenced in a study of blood T cells in healthy people across ages. MiXCR was run by TCRdb on the 5' RACE reads, yielding one entry per CDR3 protein. The sample lists about 840,000 distinct CDR3 sequences, almost 30% seen once, with 10% in the top ten. These data were also filed under a second study, of T cells of mothers and their children.

The sequencing sample was made of blood. These receptors all stem from a woman aged 40 to 55 in good health. CDR3s include the opening cysteine and the closing phenylalanine or tryptophan. A D gene is named only where the DNA matches it firmly. For some rows the clone size is stated as once, few or many, or as a class when expanded; others skip it.

abundance: many; j_gene: TRBJ2-3; v_gene: TRBV20-1; d_gene: TRBD2; CDR3nt: TGCAGTGCTAGCTTACTAGCGGGGGGCCGCACAGATACGCAGTATTTT; CDR3aa: CSASLLAGGRTDTQYF
abundance: few; j_gene: TRBJ1-2; v_gene: TRBV12-5; d_gene: -; CDR3nt: TGTGCTAGTGGTTTGGTAGGCGGGATCCGTCTACATAACTATGGCTACACCTTC; CDR3aa: CASGLVGGIRLHNYGYTF
abundance: -; j_gene: TRBJ2-3; v_gene: TRBV28; d_gene: -; CDR3nt: TGTGTCAGCAGTTCTCCAACAGCGGTTGCGGGCACAGATACGCAGTATTTT; CDR3aa: CVSSSPTAVAGTDTQYF
abundance: few; j_gene: TRBJ2-4; v_gene: TRBV28; d_gene: -; CDR3nt: TGTGCCAGCAGTTTAGAGGACGGAATAGCCAAAAACATTCAGTACTTC; CDR3aa: CASSLEDGIAKNIQYF
abundance: few; j_gene: TRBJ2-2; v_gene: TRBV6-5; d_gene: -; CDR3nt: TGTGCCAGCAAACCTGGGCAGACTAACACCGGGGAGCTGTTTTTT; CDR3aa: CASKPGQTNTGELFF
abundance: many; j_gene: TRBJ2-4; v_gene: TRBV9; d_gene: -; CDR3nt: TGTGCCAGCAGCGCCTGGGGGGACATGGCTTCGGGGGAGCAGTACTTC; CDR3aa: CASSAWGDMASGEQYF
abundance: few; j_gene: TRBJ2-1; v_gene: TRBV28; d_gene: TRBD2; CDR3nt: TGTGCCAGCAGTGATACTAGCGGGGGAAACAATGAGCAGTTCTTC; CDR3aa: CASSDTSGGNNEQFF
abundance: few; j_gene: TRBJ1-6; v_gene: TRBV10-3; d_gene: TRBD1; CDR3nt: TGTGCCATCAGGGACAGGGGGAACAATTCACCCCTCCACTTT; CDR3aa: CAIRDRGNNSPLHF
abundance: many; j_gene: TRBJ2-4; v_gene: TRBV7-8; d_gene: TRBD2; CDR3nt: TGTGCCAGCAGCTTCGGGGGGACTGTACTAGCCAAAAACATTCAGTACTTC; CDR3aa: CASSFGGTVLAKNIQYF
abundance: -; j_gene: TRBJ2-2; v_gene: TRBV11-2; d_gene: -; CDR3nt: TGTGCCAGCAGCTTAGTTCAGGGTAGGACCGGGGAGCTGTTTTTT; CDR3aa: CASSLVQGRTGELFF
abundance: few; j_gene: TRBJ1-2; v_gene: TRBV29-1; d_gene: TRBD1; CDR3nt: TGCAGCGTTTTGGACAGGGTTAACTATGGCTACACCTTC; CDR3aa: CSVLDRVNYGYTF
abundance: few; j_gene: TRBJ2-1; v_gene: TRBV6-5; d_gene: TRBD2; CDR3nt: TGTGCCAGCAGTTACTCGCTGGTGCGGGGGGCCGGGAATGAGCAGTTCTTC; CDR3aa: CASSYSLVRGAGNEQFF
abundance: few; j_gene: TRBJ1-1; v_gene: TRBV15; d_gene: -; CDR3nt: TGTGGCACCAGCAGAGAGTTAGCGACGAACACTGAAGCTTTCTTT; CDR3aa: CGTSRELATNTEAFF
abundance: few; j_gene: TRBJ2-1; v_gene: TRBV10-3; d_gene: TRBD1; CDR3nt: TGTGCCATCAGCCAGACAGGGGGTTTAAACAATGAGCAGTTCTTC; CDR3aa: CAISQTGGLNNEQFF
abundance: -; j_gene: TRBJ2-5; v_gene: TRBV7-2; d_gene: TRBD2; CDR3nt: TGTGCCAGCAGCCGTCACATAGCGGGAGGCGGGGAGACCCAGTACTTC; CDR3aa: CASSRHIAGGGETQYF
abundance: -; j_gene: TRBJ1-1; v_gene: TRBV28; d_gene: -; CDR3nt: TGTGCCAGCAGTTCCGGGACGGGTGGCGAACGAGCTTTCTTT; CDR3aa: CASSSGTGGERAFF
abundance: -; j_gene: TRBJ1-1; v_gene: TRBV28; d_gene: -; CDR3nt: TGTGCCAGCAGAATGATAGGGGGTGGCACTGAAGCTTTCTTT; CDR3aa: CASRMIGGGTEAFF
abundance: many; j_gene: TRBJ2-7; v_gene: TRBV5-1; d_gene: TRBD1; CDR3nt: TGCGCCAGCAGCTTGGCCGGGGACAGGTTATTCTACGAGCAGTACTTC; CDR3aa: CASSLAGDRLFYEQYF
abundance: few; j_gene: TRBJ1-5; v_gene: TRBV28; d_gene: TRBD1; CDR3nt: TGTGCCACTACCCGACAGGGTTATCAGCCCCAGCATTTT; CDR3aa: CATTRQGYQPQHF
abundance: -; j_gene: TRBJ2-5; v_gene: TRBV6-5; d_gene: -; CDR3nt: TGTGCCAGCAGTTACTCGTACGGACGGCAGGAAGGTGAGCAGTACTTC; CDR3aa: CASSYSYGRQEGEQYF
abundance: -; j_gene: TRBJ1-1; v_gene: TRBV6-1; d_gene: TRBD1; CDR3nt: TGTGCCAGCACCCTGGGACAGAGGCCAGTGAACACTGAAGCTTTCTTT; CDR3aa: CASTLGQRPVNTEAFF
abundance: many; j_gene: TRBJ1-6; v_gene: TRBV20-1; d_gene: TRBD1; CDR3nt: TGCAGTGCTAGTCCGCCGGACAGGGATAATTCACCCCTCCACTTT; CDR3aa: CSASPPDRDNSPLHF
abundance: -; j_gene: TRBJ2-1; v_gene: TRBV11-2; d_gene: TRBD2; CDR3nt: TGTGCCGGCAGCTTGGGGGGACTAGCGGGGTCCAAGATCCAAGAGACCCAGTTCTTC; CDR3aa: CAGSLGGLAGSKIQETQFF
abundance: few; j_gene: TRBJ1-2; v_gene: TRBV20-1; d_gene: -; CDR3nt: TGCAGTGCTAGGGTCAGGGACGGCTACACCTTC; CDR3aa: CSARVRDGYTF
abundance: many; j_gene: TRBJ2-5; v_gene: TRBV9; d_gene: -; CDR3nt: TGTGCCAGCAGCCTGAACCTTGTGGAGACCCAGTACTTC; CDR3aa: CASSLNLVETQYF
abundance: many; j_gene: TRBJ1-2; v_gene: TRBV6-4; d_gene: -; CDR3nt: TGTGCCAGCAGTGAGTCGCCTGAAGGGATCTATGGCTACACCTTC; CDR3aa: CASSESPEGIYGYTF
abundance: many; j_gene: TRBJ2-3; v_gene: TRBV7-2; d_gene: TRBD2; CDR3nt: TGTGCCAGCAGCTTCGGGCGGGGGAGCACAGATACGCAGTATTTT; CDR3aa: CASSFGRGSTDTQYF
abundance: -; j_gene: TRBJ2-5; v_gene: TRBV6-2/TRBV6-3; d_gene: -; CDR3nt: TGTGCCCGCAATACGCCGCCCCAAGAGACCCAGTACTTC; CDR3aa: CARNTPPQETQYF
abundance: -; j_gene: TRBJ1-2; v_gene: TRBV5-6; d_gene: -; CDR3nt: TGTGCCAGCAGCTCGCCCGGACCCGGCTACACCTTC; CDR3aa: CASSSPGPGYTF
abundance: -; j_gene: TRBJ2-3; v_gene: TRBV9; d_gene: TRBD2; CDR3nt: TGTGCCAGCAGCTCCGCAGGGGCGGGGGGGCATAATACGCAGTATTTT; CDR3aa: CASSSAGAGGHNTQYF
abundance: -; j_gene: TRBJ1-5; v_gene: TRBV9; d_gene: -; CDR3nt: TGTGCCAGCAGCGTCGGGGATCCTAGCACAGATACGCAGCATTTT; CDR3aa: CASSVGDPSTDTQHF
abundance: -; j_gene: TRBJ2-7; v_gene: TRBV11-2; d_gene: TRBD2; CDR3nt: TGTGCCAGCAGCTTAGGCGGGGGGCTTCGCTACGAGCAGTACTTC; CDR3aa: CASSLGGGLRYEQYF
abundance: -; j_gene: TRBJ1-5; v_gene: TRBV14; d_gene: TRBD1; CDR3nt: TGTGCCAGCAGCCAAGCTCGGGACAGGGATCAGCCCCAGCATTTT; CDR3aa: CASSQARDRDQPQHF
abundance: few; j_gene: TRBJ1-2; v_gene: TRBV5-1; d_gene: TRBD1; CDR3nt: TGCGCCAGCAGCGCCCCGGGACAGGTCTATGGCTACACCTTC; CDR3aa: CASSAPGQVYGYTF
abundance: -; j_gene: TRBJ1-2; v_gene: TRBV28; d_gene: TRBD1; CDR3nt: TGTGCCAGCAGTCGAGGGGGCGTAGGGGGCTACACCTTC; CDR3aa: CASSRGGVGGYTF
abundance: -; j_gene: TRBJ2-7; v_gene: TRBV6-5; d_gene: TRBD1; CDR3nt: TGTGCCGTACAGGGACAGGACCTCTACGAGCAGTACTTC; CDR3aa: CAVQGQDLYEQYF
abundance: many; j_gene: TRBJ2-7; v_gene: TRBV18; d_gene: -; CDR3nt: TGTGCCAGCTCACCAGAACCATTGTACGAGCAGTACTTC; CDR3aa: CASSPEPLYEQYF
abundance: many; j_gene: TRBJ2-3; v_gene: TRBV10-3; d_gene: TRBD2; CDR3nt: TGTGCCATCAGTGAGGCTAGCGGGGAAAGCACAGATACGCAGTATTTT; CDR3aa: CAISEASGESTDTQYF
abundance: -; j_gene: TRBJ2-1; v_gene: TRBV20-1; d_gene: -; CDR3nt: TGCAGTGCTCCAGATAGGGCAAAGAGCTCCTACAATGAGCAGTTCTTC; CDR3aa: CSAPDRAKSSYNEQFF
abundance: few; j_gene: TRBJ2-5; v_gene: TRBV7-2; d_gene: -; CDR3nt: TGTGCCAGCAGATCGGGACGGTTCCGGGAGACCCAGTACTTC; CDR3aa: CASRSGRFRETQYF
abundance: -; j_gene: TRBJ1-4; v_gene: TRBV5-1; d_gene: -; CDR3nt: TGCGCCAGCAGCGGTGACCCCGCAACTAATGAAAAACTGTTTTTT; CDR3aa: CASSGDPATNEKLFF
abundance: many; j_gene: TRBJ1-2; v_gene: TRBV12-3/TRBV12-4; d_gene: TRBD1; CDR3nt: TGTGCCAGCAGCACCTCTACAGGGGGAGGCTACACCTTC; CDR3aa: CASSTSTGGGYTF
abundance: few; j_gene: TRBJ1-6; v_gene: TRBV27; d_gene: -; CDR3nt: TGTGCCAGCAGTTTAAGCGGAGGAAGGCATTCACCCCTCCACTTT; CDR3aa: CASSLSGGRHSPLHF
abundance: -; j_gene: TRBJ1-5; v_gene: TRBV7-2; d_gene: TRBD1; CDR3nt: TGTGCCAGCAGCTGGGTGACAGGGGGTAGTCAGCCCCAGCATTTT; CDR3aa: CASSWVTGGSQPQHF
abundance: -; j_gene: TRBJ2-7; v_gene: TRBV5-1; d_gene: -; CDR3nt: TGCGCCAGCAGCCCTGGGACTCCCCAAGTCTACAAGCAGTACTTC; CDR3aa: CASSPGTPQVYKQYF
abundance: -; j_gene: TRBJ2-3; v_gene: TRBV21-1; d_gene: -; CDR3nt: TGTGCCAGCAGCGCCCCGGGGTGGCAGGGGCCCTCCACAGATACGCAGTATTTT; CDR3aa: CASSAPGWQGPSTDTQYF
abundance: few; j_gene: TRBJ1-2; v_gene: TRBV7-9; d_gene: -; CDR3nt: TGTGCCAGCAGCTTACGGGAAAAGACTAACTATGGCTACACCTTC; CDR3aa: CASSLREKTNYGYTF
abundance: -; j_gene: TRBJ2-5; v_gene: TRBV7-9; d_gene: TRBD1; CDR3nt: TGTGCCAGCAGCCCGGGACAGCACCGTATACTACTAGAGACCCAGTACTTC; CDR3aa: CASSPGQHRILLETQYF